The present TCR delta chain was sequenced within a study of Vδ1+ human thymocytes. Findings and limits, study-wide: Highly polyclonal TRG and TRD repertoires with Gaussian CDR3 length distributions appeared in thymus. Bulk repertoire data may be misinterpreted because of unexpected Vdelta2 sequences.

This clone was seen a handful of times. The antigen remains undetermined. RNA was extracted from the cells and then reverse transcribed. The CDR3 regions were amplified by multiplex PCR from V-gene primers to a constant-region primer. TCRdb made new clone calls on the multiplex PCR reads using CATT. Here the sample spans about 53,000 delta-chain clones, roughly 16% being singletons. Germline assignment: CDR1 TSWWSYY and CDR2 QGS. The CDR3 runs to 23 residues. The trim removed 8 bases at V and 1 base at J, leaving 33 bases unmatched. The sample comprised Vdelta1+ gamma-delta thymocytes from the thymus. Subset in this sample: FACS-sorted CD3+ TCRalphabeta- TCRVdelta1+ TCRVdelta2- thymocytes. The receptor comes from a girl in the first two years of life who had congenital heart surgery. V usage is TRDV1 and J usage is TRDJ1; TRDD3 matches at 8 bases. The CDR3 region is CALHKVGGPYDSFLGDFTDKLIF. The CDR3 bases are TGTGCTCTTCACAAAGTCGGGGGTCCTTACGACTCTTTCCTGGGGGACTTCACCGATAAACTCATCTTT.